The subject of this entry is one TCR beta chain. From germline, CDR1 is SEHNR and CDR2 FQNEAQ (reference sequence). This CDR3 region has 14 residues. V shed 5 bases and J shed 4 bases, with 12 bases lying between them. These data are taken from a study of blood T cell repertoires in COVID-19. Study at large: Nucleic acid was either cDNA or gDNA, and it came from T cells, B-cell-depleted T cells, or PBMCs.

Assay used: immunoSEQ multiplex PCR; TCRdb lists only in-frame clones, some missing. This sample carries fewer than 400,000 clones, over 70% of them seen once, and the ten largest clones take almost 3%. V usage is TRBV7-9 and J usage is TRBJ1-5, with D possibly being TRBD1 (6 bases). The TCR comes from a man aged 30-40 years with active or convalescent COVID-19. Input material: peripheral blood. DNA of the CDR3: TGTGCCAGCAGCCCCCCGGACAGAAATCAGCCCCAGCATTTT. Translating it yields CASSPPDRNQPQHF.